Listed below are T cell receptor beta chains from one sample, sequenced in a study of T cells in tuberculosis. Generated by immunoSEQ multiplex PCR, the TCRdb table keeps only in-frame clones and is missing some. The data contain about 49,000 clones, roughly 96% of them singletons. The input for sequencing was PBMCs, taken at tuberculosis diagnosis. The receptors stem from an adult with tuberculosis. CDR3s include the opening cysteine and the closing phenylalanine or tryptophan. Fields, in order: J gene, clone size, D gene, V gene, CDR3 DNA, CDR3 protein. A D gene is named only where the DNA matches it firmly. Only part of the rows carry a size: once, few, many, or a class if the clone is expanded.

TRBJ2-4 | - | TRBD1 | TRBV29-1 | TGCAGCGTTCTAAAATGGGGTGGGACAGGGGGCGCCCTAGCCAAAAACATTCAGTACTTC | CSVLKWGGTGGALAKNIQYF
TRBJ2-7 | - | - | TRBV2 | TGTGCCAGCAGTGAACTAGTAGTCCGCTCCTACGAGCAGTACTTC | CASSELVVRSYEQYF
TRBJ2-6 | - | - | TRBV4-3 | TGCGCCAGCAGCCCCGGTAGCTCTGGGGCCAACGTCCTGACTTTC | CASSPGSSGANVLTF
TRBJ2-3 | - | - | TRBV18 | TGTGCCAGCTCACCACTCCAAGGGGGATACACAGATACGCAGTATTTT | CASSPLQGGYTDTQYF
TRBJ1-1 | - | TRBD1 | TRBV5-1 | TGCGCCAGCACCCTCGGAGGGACAGGGGGCGCGGGCACTGAAGCTTTCTTT | CASTLGGTGGAGTEAFF
TRBJ1-5 | once | - | TRBV6-6 | TGTGCCAGCAGCGGGGGTCAGCCCCAGCATTTT | CASSGGQPQHF
TRBJ2-5 | - | - | TRBV7-2 | TGTGCCAGCAGCTTAGACGGAAGGGGGGAGACCCAGTACTTC | CASSLDGRGETQYF
TRBJ1-1 | - | - | TRBV18 | TGTGCCAGCTCACCAGGGGGGAGCACTGAAGCTTTCTTT | CASSPGGSTEAFF
TRBJ2-7 | - | TRBD2 | TRBV30 | TGTGCCTGGAGTCTCGATACTAGCGGGAGCCGTAGGGAGCAGTACTTC | CAWSLDTSGSRREQYF
TRBJ2-7 | - | TRBD1 | TRBV14 | TGTGCCAGCAGCCAAGTCAGGGGGCACGAGCAGTACTTC | CASSQVRGHEQYF
TRBJ2-7 | - | TRBD2 | TRBV10-3 | TGTGCCATCAGTGAGAGGAGCTCTGCTAGCGGAGTTACCTACGAGCAGTACTTC | CAISERSSASGVTYEQYF
TRBJ2-2 | - | TRBD2 | TRBV7-9 | TGTGCCAGCAGCTTAGCGCCACTAGCGAGAAACACCGGGGAGCTGTTTTTT | CASSLAPLARNTGELFF
TRBJ2-1 | - | TRBD2 | TRBV5-6 | TGTGCCAGCAGCGTACCGGGACTAGCGACAAACAATGAGCAGTTCTTC | CASSVPGLATNNEQFF
TRBJ2-7 | - | TRBD2 | TRBV7-2 | TGTGCCAGCAGCACCGGGACTATTGCCTACGAGCAGTACTTC | CASSTGTIAYEQYF
TRBJ2-1 | - | - | TRBV4-1 | TGCGCCAGCAGTAGCCGGGACAACAATGAGCAGTTCTTC | CASSSRDNNEQFF